The 24 T cell receptor beta chains presented below share a single source sample, sequenced in a study of regulatory T cells in long-lasting Graves disease. As to time point: persistent/refractory GD, antithyroid drugs over 5 years with positive TRAb. There was RNA extracted from PBMCs, and the TCR library was made from it. Libraries of TCR beta came from iRepertoire HTBI primers plus Arm-PCR of CDR3 regions. TCRdb ran MiXCR on the multiplex PCR reads and lists one entry per CDR3 protein. In the table there are roughly 700,000 distinct CDR3 sequences, 30% of which are singletons. The specimen was peripheral blood mononuclear cells (PBMCs), collected when the disease was refractory, from a patient treated with antithyroid drugs. The receptor set was obtained from a female donor with Graves disease.

This clonotype has a count of ten or more. V and J are TRBV29-1 and TRBJ1-2; no clear D. Trimming cost V 4 bases and J 5 bases, with 29 bases left between them. Germline assignment: CDR1 SQVTM and CDR2 ANQGSEA. This CDR3 contains 18 residues. CDR3: CSVVEGREQMGLRYGYTF. The CDR3 nucleotides are TGCAGCGTTGTGGAGGGCCGGGAACAAATGGGTTTACGTTATGGCTACACCTTC.

This clonotype has just a few counts. This chain uses TRBV19 with TRBJ2-2, with TRBD2 as a possible D gene (6 bases). Per the germline V gene, CDR1 is LNHDA and CDR2 is SQIVND (reference sequence). The CDR3 extends over 16 amino acids. With 5 bases removed from V and 0 bases from J, the gap between germline ends came to 13 bases. The CDR3 DNA is TGTGCCAGTAGTTTCGGGAGAACCTCGAACACCGGGGAGCTGTTTTTT. Translated, it gives CASSFGRTSNTGELFF.

This sequence joins TRBV12-3 or TRBV12-4 and TRBJ2-3; 14 positions match TRBD2. This CDR3 spans 17 amino acids. V trimming: 0 bases; J trimming: 2 bases; junction bases outside the gene matches: 1. The chain's CDR3 is CASSLAGLAGDTDTQYF. CDR3 nucleotides: TGTGCCAGCAGTTTAGCGGGACTAGCGGGAGACACAGATACGCAGTATTTT.

This clonotype has a handful of counts. This rearrangement joins TRBV2 to TRBJ1-5; D is ambiguous. The CDR3 is 15 amino acids. CDR1 SNHLY and CDR2 FYNNEI come from the germline V gene. Trimming took 0 bases from V and 2 from J, leaving 8 bases between them. The CDR3 here is CASSEAGRGNQPQHF. The CDR3 DNA follows: TGTGCCAGCAGTGAAGCCGGGAGGGGCAATCAGCCCCAGCATTTT.

The V gene is TRBV3-1, the J gene TRBJ1-1, with 7 bases that match TRBD1. Germline assignment: CDR1 LGHDT and CDR2 YNNKEL (reference sequence). This CDR3 is built from 14 residues. The V gene end was trimmed by 5 bases and the J gene end by 3 bases; junction bases not matched to a gene: 6. CDR3 in DNA: TGTGCCAGCAGCTCACGACAGGGCGACACTGAAGCTTTCTTT. As protein: CASSSRQGDTEAFF.

Concerning this clonotype: No conserved phenylalanine or tryptophan ends this CDR3, so it is likely a read error. V usage is TRBV2 and J usage is TRBJ2-5; unclear D gene. Per the germline V gene, CDR1 is SNHLY and CDR2 is FYNNEI. The V end was cut by 6 bases, the J end by 1 base, with 18 bases between. The CDR3 runs to 16 residues. CDR3 region: CASSDGLTGPQETQYS. CDR3 sequence (DNA): TGTGCCAGCAGCGATGGCCTGACGGGTCCCCAAGAGACCCAGTACTCC.

V and J are TRBV19 and TRBJ1-5; 7 positions agree with TRBD1. Germline CDR1 is LNHDA and CDR2 is SQIVND (reference sequence). V dropped 3 bases and J dropped 5; count of bases not matched to a gene: 13. This CDR3 contains 17 residues. Here the CDR3 reads CASSILRQGGIDQPQHF. The CDR3 nucleotides read TGTGCCAGTAGTATTCTAAGACAGGGTGGGATCGATCAGCCCCAGCATTTT.

This clonotype was counted a few times. The chain combines TRBV7-2 with TRBJ1-1, with unresolved D. With 3 bases removed from V and 7 bases from J, the gap between germline ends came to 12 bases. This CDR3 comprises 13 residues. Germline assignment: CDR1 SGHTA and CDR2 FQGNSA. The CDR3 nucleotides are TGTGCCAGCAGCTTGGGCGATCCGGGTGAAGCTTTCTTT. It encodes CASSLGDPGEAFF.

This chain connects TRBV20-1 to TRBJ1-2; 7 bases align to TRBD1. The trim removed 4 bases at V and 2 bases at J, leaving 7 bases unmatched. CDR3 length: 14 residues. Per the germline V gene, CDR1 is DFQATT and CDR2 is SNEGSKA (reference sequence). CDR3 amino acids: CSATPRQGNYGYTF. Written as DNA, the CDR3 is TGCAGTGCTACTCCTAGACAGGGAAACTATGGCTACACCTTC.

This chain uses TRBV7-9 with TRBJ1-2, with D possibly matching TRBD1 (5 bases). The CDR3 is 12 residues long. Trimming pared 6 bases from V and 6 bases from J, leaving 11 bases between. The germline V gene encodes CDR1 SEHNR and CDR2 FQNEAQ (reference sequence). CDR3 region: CASRIGGDGYTF. CDR3 nucleotides: TGTGCCAGCAGGATCGGGGGGGATGGCTACACCTTC.

The table lists this clonotype with many counts. The J gene is TRBJ2-7, the V gene TRBV28, with 8 nucleotides matching TRBD2. After removal of 6 bases from V and 3 bases from J, the junction contained 10 bases not matched to a gene. Germline CDR1 reads MDHEN; CDR2 reads SYDVKM. The CDR3 length is 15 residues. The CDR3: CASRSAGVGVYEQYF. CDR3 coding DNA: TGTGCCAGCAGATCAGCGGGAGTTGGAGTCTACGAGCAGTACTTC.

The chain uses TRBV12-3 or TRBV12-4 and TRBJ1-2; D not resolved. The ends were cut back, 1 base at V and 0 bases at J, with 9 bases in the middle. CDR3 length equals 15 residues. The CDR3 is CASSLGSYSNYGYTF. DNA of the CDR3: TGTGCCAGCAGTTTAGGTAGCTATTCTAACTATGGCTACACCTTC.

This sequence joins TRBV27 and TRBJ1-4; D is undetermined. This CDR3 is built from 15 residues. Trimming removed 6 bases at V and 0 bases at J, with 11 bases between. Germline values: CDR1 MNHEY, CDR2 SMNVEV (reference sequence). The CDR3 region has the DNA TGTGCCAGCAGCTCCCGACTTGCAACTAATGAAAAACTGTTTTTT. This sequence encodes CASSSRLATNEKLFF.

This clonotype was observed many times. The rearrangement joins TRBV20-1 to TRBJ2-5; D is ambiguous. V was cut by 0 bases and J by 5 bases, with 13 bases left in between. Germline V gives CDR1 DFQATT, CDR2 SNEGSKA (reference sequence). This CDR3 has 14 amino acids. The DNA for the CDR3 is TGCAGTGCTAGAGAGGGTGGCAGGTCGGAGACCCAGTACTTC. Its translation: CSAREGGRSETQYF.

Comments on this clonotype: Possible read error: a much larger clone is one base away. This chain uses TRBV6-1 with TRBJ2-7; the D gene is possibly TRBD2 (6 bases). The CDR3 extends over 15 amino acids. The germline gives CDR1 MNHNS, CDR2 SASEGT. The CDR3 reads CASGEAWGGTYEQYF. Here the CDR3 DNA reads TGTGCCAGCGGTGAAGCTTGGGGCGGGACCTACGAGCAGTACTTC.

The rearrangement joins TRBV7-9 to TRBJ2-5; D perhaps matches TRBD2 (5 bases). The germline V and J ends were trimmed by 5 bases and 2 bases, with 12 bases remaining between them. The CDR3 is 14 amino acids. CDR1 SEHNR and CDR2 FQNEAQ come from the germline V gene (reference sequence). The DNA of the CDR3 is TGTGCCAGCAGCCCTCCTAGCAGTCAAGAGACCCAGTACTTC. Amino acids: CASSPPSSQETQYF.

V gene TRBV29-1 combines with J gene TRBJ2-7; D may match TRBD1 or TRBD2 (6 bases each). CDR1 is SQVTM and CDR2 is ANQGSEA in the germline V gene. This CDR3 comprises 12 residues. V lost 5 bases and J lost 6, with 14 bases in between. CDR3 sequence reads: CSVTGLGGEQYF. In nucleotides, the CDR3 is TGCAGCGTTACAGGGCTCGGGGGCGAGCAGTACTTC.

J is TRBJ1-4 and V is TRBV30; possible D gene TRBD1, 6 bases. The CDR3 consists of 12 residues. V was pared by 4 bases and J by 7 bases, with 10 bases between. Germline values: CDR1 GTSNPN, CDR2 SVGIG (reference sequence). Here the CDR3 reads CAWNREVEKLFF. DNA for the CDR3: TGTGCCTGGAACAGGGAGGTTGAAAAACTGTTTTTT.

This clonotype was observed a handful of times. The gene calls are TRBV19 and TRBJ2-5, with 8 bases matching TRBD2. The germline V gene encodes CDR1 LNHDA and CDR2 SQIVND (reference sequence). J lost 2 bases, V lost 5 bases, and 7 bases had no gene match. The CDR3 spans 15 residues. The CDR3 is CASSSGLGNQETQYF. The CDR3 DNA reads TGTGCCAGTAGTTCGGGACTAGGCAATCAAGAGACCCAGTACTTC.

This clonotype was seen once. The gene calls are TRBV7-9 and TRBJ1-1; D may be TRBD1 (5 bases). Trimming left V 4 bases short and J 5 bases short, with 17 bases between. CDR1 is SEHNR, CDR2 FQNEAQ, per germline (reference sequence). The CDR3 has 15 residues. The CDR3 sequence is CASSSASQGWTEAFF. The DNA of the CDR3 is TGTGCCAGCAGCTCAGCGAGTCAGGGTTGGACTGAAGCTTTCTTT.

The chain couples TRBV7-8 to TRBJ1-4, with D unclear. Per germline, CDR1 SGHVS and CDR2 FQNEAQ. V was shortened by 8 bases and J by 10 bases, with 20 bases between the two germline ends. The CDR3 is made up of 14 amino acids. In DNA form, the CDR3 reads TGTGCCAGCGGGGATGCCCCCGGGTCCGGAAAACTGTTTTTT. Translating gives CASGDAPGSGKLFF.

CDR3 DNA: TGCGCCAGCAGTGACAGGGACAACAATCAGCCCCAGCATTTT. It encodes CASSDRDNNQPQHF. The chain has TRBV4-1 and TRBJ1-5, with TRBD1 matching 7 bases. Germline V lookup: CDR1 MGHRA, CDR2 YSYEKL. V shed 6 bases, J shed 3 bases, and the junction held 5 bases outside the gene matches. This CDR3 is built from 14 residues.

The rearrangement links TRBV20-1 to TRBJ1-2, with 9 bases that match TRBD1. Germline CDR1 is DFQATT and CDR2 is SNEGSKA (reference sequence). V was pared by 5 bases and J by 3 bases, with 7 bases of the junction left unmatched. The CDR3 totals 14 residues. The CDR3 nucleotides read TGCAGTGCTCCAAGACAGGGGGGGGACTATGGCTACACCTTC. The encoded protein is CSAPRQGGDYGYTF.

This clonotype was recorded at least ten times. This chain connects TRBV11-2 to TRBJ2-7, with D possibly matching TRBD1 (6 bases). Germline V lookup: CDR1 SGHAT, CDR2 FQNNGV. The CDR3 sequence is 15 residues long. Deletions cut 3 bases from V and 3 bases from J, with 15 bases between. CDR3 sequence (DNA): TGTGCCAGCAGCTTGACTCAGGGGTTAGGCTACGAGCAGTACTTC. Encoded protein: CASSLTQGLGYEQYF.